The 9 T cell receptor beta chains below were found in one sample sequenced in a study of OX40 agonist ivuxolimab in advanced cancers. Library generation was performed with the immunoSEQ multiplex PCR assay. Sourced from immuneACCESS, this table was stored by TCRdb with only in-frame sequences that have V and J called. A share of the clones is absent; for the studies checked, an unresolved V gene accounts for under half, and the remainder has no known explanation. Counted in this sample were 50,000 to 75,000 clones; 80% to 85% of them appeared once. The ten biggest clones cover approximately 3.2% of the sample. The sequencing here drew on CD4+ or CD8+ T cells sorted from blood, taken in a trial of the OX40 agonist ivuxolimab. The receptors here all came from an adult with an advanced solid tumor such as melanoma, head and neck, liver or kidney cancer.

This clone was detected only a few times. This chain joins TRBV21-1 and TRBJ1-5; TRBD1, the table's D call, lacks a check against the DNA. TRBV21-1 is deemed a pseudogene. The CDR3 runs to 16 residues. The CDR3 nucleotides read TGTGCCAGCAGCAAACTCAGTGGGGCTGGGAATCAGCCCCAGCATTTT. Translation gives CASSKLSGAGNQPQHF.

The rearrangement joins TRBV11-2 to TRBJ2-1; 8 bases agree with TRBD2. The CDR3 extends over 15 amino acids. J lost 10 bases, V lost 4 bases, and 12 bases had no gene match. The germline V gene has CDR1 SGHAT and CDR2 FQNNGV. CDR3 sequence reads: CASSSNSGAVREQFF. The DNA of the CDR3 is TGTGCCAGCAGCTCGAATAGCGGGGCCGTACGGGAGCAGTTCTTC. The variable domain in full, completed from reference TRBV11-2 and TRBJ2-1, reads EAGVAQSPRYKIIEKRQSVAFWCNPISGHATLYWYQQILGQGPKLLIQFQNNGVVDDSQLPKDRFSAERLKGVDSTLKIQPAKLEDSAVYLCASSSNSGAVREQFFGPGTRLTVL.

V gene TRBV6-1 combines with J gene TRBJ2-5; perhaps TRBD2 as D (5 bases). Trimming removed 4 bases from V and 11 bases from J, with 11 bases in between. The CDR3 length is 11 residues. CDR1 is MNHNS and CDR2 is SASEGT in the germline V gene. In DNA form, the CDR3 reads TGTGCCAGCAGTGTTCCGGGCGGGCAGTACTTC. Translation gives CASSVPGGQYF.

The CDR3 bases are TGCGCCAGCAGCTTCTATCCGCTACAGGGGGAGGGAATTAATTCACCCCTCCACTTT. Encoded protein: CASSFYPLQGEGINSPLHF. The genes are TRBV5-1 and TRBJ1-6; 8 positions match TRBD1. This CDR3 comprises 19 residues. CDR1 and CDR2 (germline): SGHRS, YFSETQ. The V gene end was trimmed by 2 bases and the J gene end by 6 bases; junction bases not matched to a gene: 16.

The rearrangement joins TRBV5-5 to TRBJ1-5; D gene ambiguous. The V end lost 1 base, the J end lost 3 bases, and 11 bases lay between the germline ends. CDR3 size: 15 residues. Germline assignment: CDR1 SGHKS and CDR2 YYEKEE (reference sequence). CDR3 loop: CASSLLAGPNQPQHF. The CDR3 nucleotides are TGTGCCAGCAGCTTGTTGGCAGGTCCCAATCAGCCCCAGCATTTT. The full variable domain, with the rest looked up from reference TRBV5-5 and TRBJ1-5, is DAGVTQSPTHLIKTRGQQVTLRCSPISGHKSVSWYQQVLGQGPQFIFQYYEKEERGRGNFPDRFSARQFPNYSSELNVNALLLGDSALYLCASSLLAGPNQPQHFGDGTRLSIL.

This clone was recorded only once. V is TRBV9 and J is TRBJ2-1; D is tentatively TRBD1 or TRBD2 (5 bases each). The CDR3 loop spans 14 amino acids. The germline V and J ends were trimmed by 1 base and 5 bases, with 10 bases remaining between them. Germline CDR1 and CDR2: SGDLS and YYNGEE. The CDR3 bases are TGTGCCAGCAGCGTACGGGGCAGGGACAATGAGCAGTTCTTC. This sequence encodes CASSVRGRDNEQFF.

The chain recombines TRBV6-5 with TRBJ1-5; D is possibly TRBD1 (5 bases). The CDR3 contains 16 residues. Germline V gene lookup returns CDR1 MNHEY and CDR2 SVGAGI. Trimming removed 0 bases from V and 5 bases from J, with 14 bases in between. For the CDR3, the DNA is TGTGCCAGCAGTTACTCGATGTCAGGGAGGGATCAGCCCCAGCATTTT. Its protein product is CASSYSMSGRDQPQHF.

This chain joins TRBV9 and TRBJ2-3, with D hard to call. This CDR3 comprises 13 residues. Germline assignment: CDR1 SGDLS and CDR2 YYNGEE. V was cut by 6 bases and J by 6 bases, with 14 bases left in between. The chain's CDR3 is CASTKSIEDTQYF. For the CDR3, the DNA is TGTGCCAGCACGAAATCAATTGAGGATACGCAGTATTTT.

This sequence joins TRBV5-4 and TRBJ1-1; perhaps TRBD1 as D (6 bases). The germline gives CDR1 SGHNT, CDR2 YYREEE (reference sequence). The CDR3 is 15 residues long. The V end lost 4 bases, the J end lost 11 bases, and 24 bases lay between the germline ends. The DNA of the CDR3 is TGTGCCAGCAGCCGGACCGCTCAACAGGGAGAATTGGCTTTCTTT. Translation gives CASSRTAQQGELAFF.